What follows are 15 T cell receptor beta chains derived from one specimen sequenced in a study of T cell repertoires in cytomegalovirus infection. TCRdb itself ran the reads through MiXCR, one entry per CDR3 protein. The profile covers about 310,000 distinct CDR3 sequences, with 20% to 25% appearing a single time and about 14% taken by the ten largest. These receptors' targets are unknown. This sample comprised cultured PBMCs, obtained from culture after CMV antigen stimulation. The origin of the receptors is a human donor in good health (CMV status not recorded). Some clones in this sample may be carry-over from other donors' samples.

CDR3 sequence: CASSPLRGPDTQYF. DNA of the CDR3: TGTGCCAGCTCACCATTGCGGGGCCCAGATACGCAGTATTTT. The chain joins TRBV18 to TRBJ2-3, with a weak D call TRBD2 (6 bases). CDR1 and CDR2 from the germline V gene are KGHSH and LQKENI. The CDR3 length is 14 residues. V dropped 2 bases and J dropped 4 bases, with 10 bases sitting between them.

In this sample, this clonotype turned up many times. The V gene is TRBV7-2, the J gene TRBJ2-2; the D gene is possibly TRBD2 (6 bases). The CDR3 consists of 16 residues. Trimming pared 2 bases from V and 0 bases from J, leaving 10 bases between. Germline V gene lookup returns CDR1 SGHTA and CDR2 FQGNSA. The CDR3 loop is CASSLIRLANTGELFF. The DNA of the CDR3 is TGTGCCAGCAGCTTAATAAGACTAGCGAACACCGGGGAGCTGTTTTTT.

CDR3 protein: CSARGRQGSGANVLTF. In nucleotides, the CDR3 is TGCAGTGCTAGAGGTCGACAGGGCTCCGGGGCCAACGTCCTGACTTTC. The gene calls are TRBV20-1 and TRBJ2-6, with 7 bases matching TRBD1. Germline V lookup: CDR1 DFQATT, CDR2 SNEGSKA (reference sequence). The V gene end was trimmed by 1 base and the J gene end by 4 bases; junction bases not matched to a gene: 7. The CDR3 is 16 amino acids.

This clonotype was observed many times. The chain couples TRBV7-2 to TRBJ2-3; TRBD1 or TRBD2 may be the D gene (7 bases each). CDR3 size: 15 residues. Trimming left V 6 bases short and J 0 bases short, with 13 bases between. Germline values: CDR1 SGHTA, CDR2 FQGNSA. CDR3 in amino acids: CASSPGGGSTDTQYF. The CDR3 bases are TGTGCCAGCAGTCCAGGGGGGGGCAGCACAGATACGCAGTATTTT.

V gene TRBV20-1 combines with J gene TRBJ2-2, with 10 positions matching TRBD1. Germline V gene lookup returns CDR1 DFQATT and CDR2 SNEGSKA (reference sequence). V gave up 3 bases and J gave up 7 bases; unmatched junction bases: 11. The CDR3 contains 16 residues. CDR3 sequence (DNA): TGCAGTGCTAGGGTCCCTGACAGGGGGCGCGGCGGGGAGCTGTTTTTT. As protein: CSARVPDRGRGGELFF.

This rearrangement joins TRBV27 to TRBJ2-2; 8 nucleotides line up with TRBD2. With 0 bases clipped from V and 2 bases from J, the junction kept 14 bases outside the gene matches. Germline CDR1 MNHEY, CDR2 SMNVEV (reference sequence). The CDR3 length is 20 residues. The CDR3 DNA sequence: TGTGCCAGCAGTTTATCGCCAAAATACGCACTAGCGGTCAACACCGGGGAGCTGTTTTTT. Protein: CASSLSPKYALAVNTGELFF.

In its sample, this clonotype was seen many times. The CDR3 reads CASSLDRTEQFF. The CDR3 DNA follows: TGTGCCAGCAGCTTAGATAGAACGGAGCAGTTCTTC. The chain joins TRBV11-2 to TRBJ2-1; no firm D call. Trimming pared 0 bases from V and 10 bases from J, leaving 7 bases between. CDR3 length equals 12 residues. The germline gives CDR1 SGHAT, CDR2 FQNNGV.

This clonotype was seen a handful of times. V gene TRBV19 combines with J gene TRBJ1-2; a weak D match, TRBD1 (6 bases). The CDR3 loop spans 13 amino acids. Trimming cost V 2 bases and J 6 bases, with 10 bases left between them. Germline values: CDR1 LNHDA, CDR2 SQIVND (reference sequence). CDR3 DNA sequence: TGTGCCAGTAGTATATCGGCAGGGGATGGCTACACCTTC. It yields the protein CASSISAGDGYTF.

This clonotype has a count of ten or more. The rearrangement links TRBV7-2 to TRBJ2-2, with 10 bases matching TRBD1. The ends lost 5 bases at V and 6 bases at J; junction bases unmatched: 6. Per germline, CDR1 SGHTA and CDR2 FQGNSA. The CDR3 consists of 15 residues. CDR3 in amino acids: CASSPRQGASGELFF. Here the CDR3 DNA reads TGTGCCAGCAGCCCGAGACAGGGGGCATCCGGGGAGCTGTTTTTT.

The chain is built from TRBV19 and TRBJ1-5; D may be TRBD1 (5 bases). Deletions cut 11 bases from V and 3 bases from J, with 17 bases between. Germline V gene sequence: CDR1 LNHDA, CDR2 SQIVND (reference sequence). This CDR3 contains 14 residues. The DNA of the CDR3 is TGTGCCTCCGACGGGGGAACCCCCAATCAGCCCCAGCATTTT. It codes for CASDGGTPNQPQHF.

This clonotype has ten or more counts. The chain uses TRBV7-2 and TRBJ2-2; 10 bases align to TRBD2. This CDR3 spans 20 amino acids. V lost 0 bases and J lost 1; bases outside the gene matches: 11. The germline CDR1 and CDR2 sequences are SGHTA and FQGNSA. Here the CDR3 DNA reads TGTGCCAGCAGCTTAGCGGCTCCCATCGTAGCGGGAGGGAACACCGGGGAGCTGTTTTTT. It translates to CASSLAAPIVAGGNTGELFF.

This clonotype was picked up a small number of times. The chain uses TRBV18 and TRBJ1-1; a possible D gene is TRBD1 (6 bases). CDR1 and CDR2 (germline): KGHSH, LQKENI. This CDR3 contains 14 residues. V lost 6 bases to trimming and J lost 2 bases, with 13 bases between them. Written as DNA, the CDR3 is TGTGCCAGCTCCCCGACAGGTTTTAACACTGAAGCTTTCTTT. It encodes CASSPTGFNTEAFF.

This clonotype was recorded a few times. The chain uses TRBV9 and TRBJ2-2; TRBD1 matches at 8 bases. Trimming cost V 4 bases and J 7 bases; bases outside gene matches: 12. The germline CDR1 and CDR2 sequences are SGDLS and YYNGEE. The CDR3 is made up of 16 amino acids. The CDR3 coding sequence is TGTGCCAGCAGCCCACCAACAGGACAGGGTGGCGGGGAGCTGTTTTTT. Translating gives CASSPPTGQGGGELFF.

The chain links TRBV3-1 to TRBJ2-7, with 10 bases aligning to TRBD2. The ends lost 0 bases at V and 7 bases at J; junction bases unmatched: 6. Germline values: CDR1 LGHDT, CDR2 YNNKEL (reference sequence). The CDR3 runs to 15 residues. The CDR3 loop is CASSQDPSGSWEQYV. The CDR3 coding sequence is TGTGCCAGCAGCCAAGATCCTAGCGGGAGTTGGGAGCAGTACGTC.

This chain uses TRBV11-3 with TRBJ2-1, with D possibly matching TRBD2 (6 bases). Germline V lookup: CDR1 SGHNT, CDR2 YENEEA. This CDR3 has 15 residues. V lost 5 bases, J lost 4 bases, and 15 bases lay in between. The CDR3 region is CASSHYSGDYNEQFF. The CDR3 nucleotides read TGTGCCAGCAGCCACTATAGCGGAGATTACAATGAGCAGTTCTTC.